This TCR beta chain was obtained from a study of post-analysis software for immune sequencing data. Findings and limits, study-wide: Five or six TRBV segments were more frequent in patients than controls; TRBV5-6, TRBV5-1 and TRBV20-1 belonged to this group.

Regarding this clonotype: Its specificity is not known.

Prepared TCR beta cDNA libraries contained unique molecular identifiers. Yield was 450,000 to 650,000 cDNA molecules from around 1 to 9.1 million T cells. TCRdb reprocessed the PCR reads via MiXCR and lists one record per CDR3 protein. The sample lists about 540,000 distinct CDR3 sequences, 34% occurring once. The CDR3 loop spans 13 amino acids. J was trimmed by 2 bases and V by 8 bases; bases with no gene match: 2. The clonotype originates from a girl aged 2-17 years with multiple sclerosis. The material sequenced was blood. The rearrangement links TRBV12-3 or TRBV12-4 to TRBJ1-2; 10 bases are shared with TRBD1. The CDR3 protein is CASGGQGNYGYTF. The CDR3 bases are TGTGCCAGCGGGGGACAGGGGAACTATGGCTACACCTTC.